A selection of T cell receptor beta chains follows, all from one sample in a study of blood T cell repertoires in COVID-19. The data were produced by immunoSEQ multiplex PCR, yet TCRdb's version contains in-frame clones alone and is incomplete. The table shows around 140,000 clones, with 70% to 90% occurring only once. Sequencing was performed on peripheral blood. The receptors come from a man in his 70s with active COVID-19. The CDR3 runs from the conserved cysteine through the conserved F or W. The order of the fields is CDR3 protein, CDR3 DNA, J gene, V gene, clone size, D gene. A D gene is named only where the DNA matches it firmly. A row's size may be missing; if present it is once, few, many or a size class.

CASSFPGLAVSYNEQFF	TGTGCCAGCAGCTTTCCGGGACTAGCGGTATCCTACAATGAGCAGTTCTTC	TRBJ2-1	TRBV7-9	NA	TRBD2
CATSDDLTNNEQFF	TGTGCCACCAGTGATGACCTAACTAACAATGAGCAGTTCTTC	TRBJ2-1	TRBV24-1	NA	NA
CSVIGVGANEKLFF	TGCAGCGTCATAGGGGTTGGGGCGAATGAAAAACTGTTTTTT	TRBJ1-4	TRBV29-1	few	NA
CASSTGSYQPQHF	TGTGCCAGTAGTACAGGGTCTTATCAGCCCCAGCATTTT	TRBJ1-5	TRBV19	NA	NA
CASSYGRGAGGYTF	TGTGCCAGCAGTTATGGGCGGGGCGCGGGTGGCTACACCTTC	TRBJ1-2	TRBV28	NA	NA
CASSLAGGNTEAFF	TGTGCCAGCAGCTTAGCAGGGGGGAACACTGAAGCTTTCTTT	TRBJ1-1	TRBV5-5	NA	TRBD1
CASSQGTAFYEQYF	TGTGCCAGCAGCCAGGGGACAGCTTTCTACGAGCAGTACTTC	TRBJ2-7	TRBV3-1/TRBV3-2	NA	TRBD1
CASRPNRDNYGYTF	TGTGCCAGCAGGCCGAACAGGGATAACTATGGCTACACCTTC	TRBJ1-2	TRBV6-5	NA	NA
CASSVDRGTYEQYF	TGTGCCAGCAGCGTGGACAGGGGAACCTACGAGCAGTACTTC	TRBJ2-7	TRBV7-8	NA	TRBD1
CASSLAKRRGETQYF	TGCGCCAGCAGCTTGGCCAAGCGGCGGGGAGAGACCCAGTACTTC	TRBJ2-5	TRBV5-1	NA	NA
CASRLTGQRNTEAFF	TGTGCCAGCAGACTTACCGGACAGCGGAACACTGAAGCTTTCTTT	TRBJ1-1	TRBV27	NA	NA
CASSPGRDRVPSANVLTF	TGTGCCAGCAGTCCCGGGCGGGACAGGGTGCCTTCGGCCAACGTCCTGACTTTC	TRBJ2-6	TRBV27	NA	TRBD1
CASSLAWLAADGEQYF	TGTGCCAGCAGTTTAGCCTGGCTAGCGGCCGATGGGGAGCAGTACTTC	TRBJ2-7	TRBV27	NA	TRBD2
CASRGGSYEQYF	TGTGCCAGCAGGGGGGGATCCTACGAGCAGTACTTC	TRBJ2-7	TRBV28	NA	NA
CASSRTSAAGELFF	TGTGCCAGCAGTCGAACTAGTGCAGCCGGGGAGCTGTTTTTT	TRBJ2-2	TRBV28	NA	NA
CASSLGLAGDEQYF	TGTGCCAGCAGCTTAGGGCTAGCGGGAGATGAGCAGTACTTC	TRBJ2-7	TRBV7-6	NA	TRBD2
CASSPLRDSRNEQFF	TGTGCCAGCTCACCTCTGAGGGACAGTAGGAATGAGCAGTTCTTC	TRBJ2-1	TRBV18	NA	TRBD1
CATGTESGRARAYNEQFF	TGTGCCACCGGGACGGAGAGCGGGAGGGCTAGAGCCTACAATGAGCAGTTCTTC	TRBJ2-1	TRBV15	once	TRBD2
CASSSRQGARETQYF	TGTGCCAGCAGCTCCAGGCAGGGGGCTAGGGAGACCCAGTACTTC	TRBJ2-5	TRBV6-2/TRBV6-3	NA	TRBD1
CASSVSTGGAAEQYF	TGCGCCAGCAGTGTATCTACCGGGGGGGCCGCCGAGCAGTACTTC	TRBJ2-7	TRBV5-1	NA	TRBD2
CASSSRQGAGEKLFF	TGTGCCAGCAGTTCGCGACAGGGGGCAGGTGAAAAACTGTTTTTT	TRBJ1-4	TRBV28	NA	TRBD1
CASSPGITNYGYTF	TGTGCCAGCAGCCCCGGTATTACTAACTATGGCTACACCTTC	TRBJ1-2	TRBV7-2	NA	NA
CASSPYLTGGYEQYF	TGTGCCAGCAGTCCTTATCTCACAGGGGGGTACGAGCAGTACTTC	TRBJ2-7	TRBV27	NA	TRBD1
CASSFQTAGREKLFF	TGTGCCAGCAGCTTCCAGACAGCCGGGCGTGAAAAACTGTTTTTT	TRBJ1-4	TRBV7-9	NA	NA
CAISEAGGQGYTF	TGTGCCATCAGTGAGGCAGGGGGCCAGGGCTACACCTTC	TRBJ1-2	TRBV10-3	NA	TRBD1
CASSLRGQAYNEQFF	TGTGCCAGCAGCTTGCGGGGACAGGCCTACAATGAGCAGTTCTTC	TRBJ2-1	TRBV5-6	NA	TRBD1
CASSLQGKNEKLFF	TGCGCCAGCAGCCTCCAGGGGAAGAATGAAAAACTGTTTTTT	TRBJ1-4	TRBV5-1	NA	NA
CASSLPGSRNTEAFF	TGTGCCAGCAGTTTACCAGGCAGCCGGAACACTGAAGCTTTCTTT	TRBJ1-1	TRBV6-6	NA	NA
CASSGGLAGVGGTGELFF	TGTGCCAGCTCGGGGGGGCTAGCGGGAGTAGGCGGCACCGGGGAGCTGTTTTTT	TRBJ2-2	TRBV19	NA	TRBD2